Listed here are 20 T cell receptor beta chains from one sample, sequenced in a study of cytomegalovirus exposure and HLA in healthy donors. Sequenced by immunoSEQ multiplex PCR; TCRdb stores in-frame clones only, minus some. This sample carries around 60,000 clones, 90% to 97% of them seen once, and the ten largest clones take roughly 1.2%. The specimen sequenced was PBMCs. The receptor source for this set is a woman aged 18 to 35 in good health and CMV-seronegative.

The rearrangement links TRBV29-1 to TRBJ2-2, with 7 bases fitting TRBD2. Germline V lookup: CDR1 SQVTM, CDR2 ANQGSEA. CDR3 length: 14 residues. Losses at the gene ends were 7 bases for V and 0 bases for J; bases not matched to a gene: 5. The CDR3 DNA reads as TGCAGCGCAACGGGGGGACCGAACACCGGGGAGCTGTTTTTT. It is translated as CSATGGPNTGELFF.

The chain is built from TRBV25-1 and TRBJ1-1; perhaps TRBD1 as D (5 bases). Trimming took 5 bases from V and 8 from J, leaving 18 bases between them. Germline V lookup: CDR1 MGHDK, CDR2 SYGVNS. The CDR3 has 14 amino acids. CDR3 region: CASSPSGAGVEAFF. The CDR3 nucleotides read TGTGCCAGCAGTCCCAGCGGGGCCGGGGTCGAAGCTTTCTTT.

The CDR3 bases are TGTGCCAGCAGTTACTCCGGGACAGGAGTCCCCTACGAGCAGTACTTC. Protein: CASSYSGTGVPYEQYF. The chain links TRBV6-5 to TRBJ2-7; TRBD1 matches at 8 bases. The CDR3 has 16 amino acids. The trim removed 0 bases at V and 2 bases at J, leaving 6 bases unmatched. Germline CDR1 MNHEY, CDR2 SVGAGI.

This chain connects TRBV6-5 to TRBJ1-2; 9 bases agree with TRBD1. CDR1 and CDR2 (germline): MNHEY, SVGAGI. This CDR3 is 14 amino acids long. Unmatched junction bases numbered 3, after V lost 7 bases and J lost 0 bases. The CDR3 DNA is TGTGCCAGCACGGGACAGGGAGCTAACTATGGCTACACCTTC. It translates to CASTGQGANYGYTF.

The genes are TRBV7-9 and TRBJ2-7; weak D call: TRBD1 (5 bases). Per the germline V gene, CDR1 is SEHNR and CDR2 is FQNEAQ (reference sequence). Trimming took off 5 bases at V and 5 bases at J, with 13 bases between the two ends. CDR3 length equals 13 residues. The CDR3 nucleotides read TGTGCCAGCAGCCTAAGGGGTGCCCACGAGCAGTACTTC. Amino acid sequence: CASSLRGAHEQYF.

The chain carries TRBV19 and TRBJ2-3; tentative D call: TRBD1 (5 bases). The CDR3 consists of 14 residues. Per the germline V gene, CDR1 is LNHDA and CDR2 is SQIVND (reference sequence). Trimming took off 4 bases at V and 4 bases at J, with 12 bases between the two ends. The CDR3 reads CASSTRAPADTQYF. CDR3 DNA sequence: TGTGCCAGTAGTACCAGGGCGCCCGCAGATACGCAGTATTTT.

V is TRBV28 and J is TRBJ2-7; TRBD2 matches at 11 bases. Losses at the gene ends were 5 bases for V and 4 bases for J; bases not matched to a gene: 7. This CDR3 region has 15 residues. The germline CDR1 and CDR2 sequences are MDHEN and SYDVKM. The CDR3 DNA reads TGTGCCAGCAGTCCCCCCGGACTAGCGGGTTACGAGCAGTACTTC. This gives the protein CASSPPGLAGYEQYF.

V gene TRBV19 combines with J gene TRBJ1-4, with D perhaps TRBD1 (5 bases). Trimming took 5 bases from V and 1 from J, leaving 14 bases between them. The germline CDR1 and CDR2 sequences are LNHDA and SQIVND (reference sequence). CDR3 length: 16 residues. CDR3 in DNA: TGTGCCAGTAGTCCCCTCTACAGGATAACTAATGAAAAACTGTTTTTT. Translation: CASSPLYRITNEKLFF.

V and J are TRBV7-9 and TRBJ1-5; D is ambiguous. In germline, CDR1 is SEHNR, CDR2 FQNEAQ (reference sequence). The CDR3 is 12 residues long. V was cut by 5 bases and J by 7 bases, with 9 bases left in between. The CDR3 DNA reads TGTGCCAGCAGCCCGGAGGGCCAGCCCCAGCATTTT. Its protein is CASSPEGQPQHF.

The chain uses TRBV2 and TRBJ1-5; the D gene is possibly TRBD1 (5 bases). Trimming took 6 bases from V and 6 from J, leaving 12 bases between them. Germline V gene sequence: CDR1 SNHLY, CDR2 FYNNEI. The CDR3 contains 13 residues. For the CDR3, the DNA is TGTGCCAGCAGGGGGGTGGGGGGTCAGCCCCAGCATTTT. It codes for CASRGVGGQPQHF.

The chain recombines TRBV11-2 with TRBJ1-5; perhaps TRBD1 as D (5 bases). V lost 0 bases and J lost 4, with 10 bases in between. Germline CDR1 and CDR2: SGHAT and FQNNGV. This CDR3 contains 15 residues. The CDR3 region has the DNA TGTGCCAGCAGCTTAGATCCCGGGGGGAATCAGCCCCAGCATTTT. This translates into CASSLDPGGNQPQHF.

The chain's CDR3 is CASSQETVRGHPHF. The CDR3, as DNA: TGCGCCAGCAGCCAAGAGACCGTCAGGGGGCACCCGCATTTT. The chain recombines TRBV4-1 with TRBJ1-5; 8 bases are shared with TRBD1. CDR1 is MGHRA and CDR2 is YSYEKL in the germline V gene. CDR3 length: 14 amino acids. Trimming at V came to 0 bases and at J to 15 bases, leaving 10 bases not matched to a gene.

V gene TRBV11-2 combines with J gene TRBJ2-2; the D is unclear. The CDR3 has 14 residues. The V end was cut by 6 bases, the J end by 1 base, with 9 bases between. Germline CDR1 SGHAT, CDR2 FQNNGV. The CDR3 reads CASRPTENTGELFF. The CDR3 bases are TGTGCCAGCAGACCCACAGAGAACACCGGGGAGCTGTTTTTT.

The gene calls are TRBV7-8 and TRBJ1-5, with no clear D. Trimming took 0 bases from V and 0 from J, leaving 9 bases between them. Germline V gene data show CDR1 as SGHVS and CDR2 as FQNEAQ. The length of the CDR3 is 16 residues. The CDR3: CASSLASEYSNQPQHF. CDR3 coding DNA: TGTGCCAGCAGCTTAGCGTCCGAGTATAGCAATCAGCCCCAGCATTTT.

The J gene is TRBJ1-1, the V gene TRBV7-3, with 7 bases fitting TRBD1. V dropped 4 bases and J dropped 6; count of bases not matched to a gene: 5. This CDR3 is 13 amino acids long. Germline values: CDR1 SGHTA, CDR2 FQGTGA. CDR3 residues: CASSSGTAAEAFF. DNA for the CDR3: TGTGCCAGCAGCTCTGGGACAGCCGCTGAAGCTTTCTTT.

DNA of the CDR3: TGTGCCAGCAGCATAACGGGGGCTAATGAAAAACTGTTTTTT. Its protein product is CASSITGANEKLFF. This chain links TRBV27 with TRBJ1-4, with D perhaps TRBD1 (5 bases). Germline CDR1 reads MNHEY; CDR2 reads SMNVEV (reference sequence). Trimming pared 6 bases from V and 3 bases from J, leaving 11 bases between. This CDR3 has 14 residues. Looking up the rest from reference TRBV27 and TRBJ1-4 gives the full variable domain: EAQVTQNPRYLITVTGKKLTVTCSQNMNHEYMSWYRQDPGLGLRQIYYSMNVEVTDKGDVPEGYKVSRKEKRNFPLILESPSPNQTSLYFCASSITGANEKLFFGSGTQLSVL.

The chain joins TRBV6-5 to TRBJ1-1; unclear D gene. V lost 0 bases and J lost 7, with 6 bases in between. CDR3 length: 12 residues. The germline CDR1 and CDR2 sequences are MNHEY and SVGAGI. CDR3 protein: CASSYSGLEAFF. DNA of the CDR3: TGTGCCAGCAGTTACTCGGGCCTTGAAGCTTTCTTT.

This chain joins TRBV5-1 and TRBJ1-4; 8 nucleotides match TRBD1. The CDR3 runs 16 residues. Germline V gene data show CDR1 as SGHRS and CDR2 as YFSETQ. Trimming took 1 base from V and 1 from J; bases not matched to a gene: 3. The CDR3 here is CASSLPQGGTNEKLFF. The DNA for the CDR3 is TGCGCCAGCAGCTTGCCACAGGGGGGAACTAATGAAAAACTGTTTTTT.

This chain uses TRBV7-3 with TRBJ2-1; TRBD1 matches at 8 bases. In germline, CDR1 is SGHTA, CDR2 FQGTGA. The CDR3 covers 15 residues. V lost 5 bases to trimming and J lost 8 bases; unmatched junction nucleotides: 11. CDR3 DNA: TGTGCCAGCAGCCACCAGGGGGCCCGTCTCGATGAGCAGTTCTTC. This codes for CASSHQGARLDEQFF.

The chain is built from TRBV18 and TRBJ2-7; unclear D gene. CDR3 length equals 13 residues. V shed 6 bases and J shed 2 bases, with 11 bases lying between them. Germline lookup yields CDR1 KGHSH and CDR2 LQKENI. The CDR3 nucleotides are TGTGCCAGCTCCCCGCGAAACCCCTACGAGCAGTACTTC. It specifies CASSPRNPYEQYF.